The 13 T cell receptor beta chains presented below share a single source sample, sequenced in a study of T cell repertoires in cytomegalovirus infection. TCRdb used MiXCR to reprocess the reads, holding one entry per CDR3 protein. Counted here are a few hundred thousand distinct CDR3 sequences, 40% occurring once; the ten biggest clones make up more than 40%. Their antigen targets remain unknown. Here the sequenced sample was cultured PBMCs, taken from culture after CMV antigen stimulation. The source of these receptors is a human donor in good health (CMV status not recorded). Some clones in this sample may be carry-over from other donors' samples.

This clonotype was picked up a small number of times. The junction does not match germline at one end; this may be a read error. The V and J genes are TRBV7-2 and TRBJ2-7; TRBD1 matches at 10 bases. CDR3 length equals 16 residues. Germline CDR1 SGHTA, CDR2 FQGNSA. CDR3 in DNA: TGTGCCAGCAGCCCCTTCCCGGGACAGGGGTCCTCCGAGCAGTACTTC. This encodes CASSPFPGQGSSEQYF.

In its sample, this clonotype was seen a few times. The chain carries TRBV29-1 and TRBJ2-1; D tentatively reads TRBD1 or TRBD2 (5 bases each). Germline-derived CDR1 and CDR2 are SQVTM and ANQGSEA. The CDR3 runs to 10 residues. The V end was cut by 3 bases, the J end by 8 bases, with 5 bases between. CDR3 nucleotide sequence: TGCAGCGTTGAGGGGGATGAGCAGTTCTTC. Translation gives CSVEGDEQFF.

V usage is TRBV2 and J usage is TRBJ1-4; D remains ambiguous. CDR3 length: 14 residues. Per germline, CDR1 SNHLY and CDR2 FYNNEI. Trimming stripped 1 base from V and 8 bases from J, with 11 bases between. The CDR3 loop is CASSEEWVGEKLFF. The DNA of the CDR3 is TGTGCCAGCAGTGAAGAGTGGGTTGGGGAAAAACTGTTTTTT.

V gene TRBV7-8 combines with J gene TRBJ2-4, with 10 bases aligning to TRBD2. Germline trimming cut 1 base from V and 0 bases from J; bases unmatched to any gene: 3. Germline V lookup: CDR1 SGHVS, CDR2 FQNEAQ. The CDR3 consists of 17 residues. This CDR3 reads CASSLERGGVAKNIQYF. For the CDR3, the DNA is TGTGCCAGCAGCTTAGAGCGGGGGGGAGTAGCCAAAAACATTCAGTACTTC.

This clonotype showed up just a few times. The chain combines TRBV12-3 or TRBV12-4 with TRBJ1-5; 8 nucleotides align to TRBD1. The CDR3 is 13 amino acids. With 6 bases clipped from V and 9 bases from J, the junction kept 7 bases outside the gene matches. The CDR3 DNA reads as TGTGCCAGCAGGGGACAGGTATTAGGGCCCCAGCATTTT. Its protein product is CASRGQVLGPQHF.

The chain is built from TRBV12-3 or TRBV12-4 and TRBJ1-1; tentatively, D is TRBD1 (5 bases). V lost 6 bases, J lost 1 base, and 15 bases lay in between. CDR3 length equals 15 residues. DNA of the CDR3: TGTGCCAGCAGCTCCTATTGGGGCCAGAACACTGAAGCTTTCTTT. Its translation: CASSSYWGQNTEAFF.

This clonotype was counted a few times. The DNA of the CDR3 is TGTGCCAGCAGCTTGAGTACTAGGACAGAGACCCAGTACTTC. Its translation is CASSLSTRTETQYF. The chain has TRBV7-2 and TRBJ2-5, with a tentative D call TRBD2 (5 bases). V lost 3 bases and J lost 4, with 12 bases in between. The germline gives CDR1 SGHTA, CDR2 FQGNSA. The length of the CDR3 is 14 residues.

The chain uses TRBV7-8 and TRBJ2-5, with TRBD1 as a possible D gene (5 bases). The germline V gene has CDR1 SGHVS and CDR2 FQNEAQ. V was cut by 6 bases and J by 10 bases, with 21 bases left in between. The CDR3 totals 14 residues. The CDR3 DNA sequence: TGTGCCAGCAGTACGTCCTTTAATCGGCAGGGCCAGTACTTC. It translates to CASSTSFNRQGQYF.

The V call is TRBV2, the J call TRBJ1-5; D is undetermined. The V end lost 1 base, the J end lost 7 bases, and 8 bases lay between the germline ends. The CDR3 extends over 13 amino acids. Germline V gene sequence: CDR1 SNHLY, CDR2 FYNNEI. CDR3 region: CASSEGTGQPQHF. Here the CDR3 DNA reads TGTGCCAGCAGTGAAGGAACGGGGCAGCCCCAGCATTTT.

CDR3 coding DNA: TGTGCCAGCGGCAGTGGGGACACTGAAGCTTTCTTT. It codes for CASGSGDTEAFF. This chain uses TRBV7-2 with TRBJ1-1; no reliable D call. V shed 8 bases and J shed 3 bases, with 10 bases lying between them. The germline V gene has CDR1 SGHTA and CDR2 FQGNSA. The CDR3 loop spans 12 amino acids.

The rearrangement uses TRBV7-2 and TRBJ1-2; no definite D call. Trimming removed 3 bases at V and 4 bases at J, with 15 bases between. From germline, CDR1 is SGHTA and CDR2 FQGNSA. The CDR3 is 15 amino acids. CDR3 amino acids: CASSFLGQNVYGYTF. The DNA for the CDR3 is TGTGCCAGCAGCTTCCTCGGCCAGAATGTCTATGGCTACACCTTC.

V is TRBV6-5 and J is TRBJ2-5, with D possibly matching TRBD1 (5 bases). CDR1 MNHEY and CDR2 SVGAGI come from the germline V gene. V shed 5 bases and J shed 2 bases, with 9 bases lying between them. CDR3 length: 13 residues. CDR3 protein: CASSNRLQETQYF. Written as DNA, the CDR3 is TGTGCCAGCAGTAACAGGCTACAAGAGACCCAGTACTTC.

V usage is TRBV15 and J usage is TRBJ1-4; D may be TRBD1 (6 bases). Germline V lookup: CDR1 LNHNV, CDR2 YYDKDF (reference sequence). The CDR3 contains 14 residues. The V and J ends lost 0 bases and 6 bases respectively, with 8 bases between them. The chain's CDR3 is CATSREGGDEKLFF. The CDR3 DNA reads as TGTGCCACCAGCAGAGAAGGGGGGGATGAAAAACTGTTTTTT.